This T cell receptor (beta chain) originates from a study of T-cell reconstitution after alpha-beta-depleted transplantation in children (dated by TCRdb to between 2015 and 2016). At the level of the whole study: Using TCR repertoire profiling, the study quantitatively followed how T-cell immune reconstitution unfolded in children after TCRalphabeta/CD19-depleted allogeneic hematopoietic cell transplantation. The research as a whole found: About two months after transplant, the apparently early recovery of alphabetaT-cell counts reportedly depended on just several hundred clones that had expanded rapidly and came from non-depleted graft cells. Over subsequent months, a decline in hyperexpanded clone frequencies was noted, and after one year, T-cell counts and TCRbeta diversity were mostly ascribed to newly produced T cells. In some patients, high TCRbeta diversity at day 60 was attributed to recipient T cells and intrathymic progenitors that had survived conditioning.

Library creation used PCR. Instrument on record: Illumina HiSeq 2500. TCR library preparation used molecular barcoding, with unique molecular identifiers applied to normalize quantification of the TCRbeta repertoire. The public reads were reprocessed in TCRdb via fastp at Q25 and MiXCR, keeping in-frame beta chains. Each entry merges the rows of one CDR3 protein and shows their most common DNA and genes. Counted in this sample were around 700,000 distinct CDR3 sequences; less than 15% of them appeared once. In total, the top ten clones hold 0.65% to 0.9% of the sample. The meaning of the sample's treatment or condition label: allogeneic hematopoietic cell transplantation with graft depleted of TCRalphabeta T cells and CD19 B cells. Transplant recipients were children who received TCRalphabeta/CD19-depleted allogeneic hematopoietic cell grafts. This clonotype was counted at least ten times. Its binding antigen is unknown. Base qualities are not recorded, but no much larger clone differs from it by a single base.

The V end gives up 7 bases and the J end 6 bases, leaving 5 bases in the junction not matched to a gene. Its CDR3 holds 12 amino acids, cysteine through phenylalanine. Only the CDR3 DNA is retained, 36 bases long and in frame from the first base. The germline V gene specifies SQVTM as CDR1 and ANQGSEA as CDR2. This TCR was recovered from a girl aged 2 to 10 with congenital amegakaryocytic thrombocytopenia, due to receive a stem cell transplant. The sample consisted of PBMCs, taken before TCRalphabeta/CD19-depleted stem cell transplant. The chain joins TRBV29-1 to TRBJ2-2, and 7 junction bases match TRBD2. The CDR3: CSGSGGSGELFF. The nucleotide sequence reads as follows: TGCAGCGGCTCCGGGGGGTCCGGGGAGCTGTTTTTT.